The 18 T cell receptor beta chains in this list originate from one sample, sequenced in a study of T cell repertoires in cytomegalovirus infection. TCRdb re-analysed the reads in MiXCR, keeping a single row per CDR3 protein. The sample records about 330,000 distinct CDR3 sequences, approximately 9.5% being singletons. Sequenced material: PBMCs. Receptors originate from a human donor in good health (CMV status not recorded). Some clones in this sample may be carry-over from other donors' samples.

This clonotype was seen a handful of times. The chain carries TRBV7-6 and TRBJ2-7; D may be TRBD2 (5 bases). The germline V gene has CDR1 SGHVS and CDR2 FNYEAQ. Between the trimmed V and J ends, which lost 4 bases and 4 bases, there was a span of 14 bases. CDR3 length equals 14 residues. CDR3 sequence: CASSSGYPKYEQYF. CDR3 nucleotides: TGTGCCAGCAGCTCGGGGTACCCAAAGTACGAGCAGTACTTC. Full variable domain (missing parts from reference TRBV7-6 and TRBJ2-7): GAGVSQSPRYKVTKRGQDVALRCDPISGHVSLYWYRQALGQGPEFLTYFNYEAQQDKSGLPNDRFSAERPEGSISTLTIQRTEQRDSAMYRCASSSGYPKYEQYFGPGTRLTVT.

This clonotype came up many times. This sequence joins TRBV11-2 and TRBJ2-6; 9 bases fit TRBD1. There are 16 residues in the CDR3. The germline gives CDR1 SGHAT, CDR2 FQNNGV. J gave up 2 bases and V 6 bases, and 5 bases lay outside the gene matches. The CDR3 sequence is CASSRTGAAGANVLTF. In DNA, the CDR3 is TGTGCCAGCAGTCGGACAGGGGCGGCTGGGGCCAACGTCCTGACTTTC.

This clonotype was recorded a few times. The rearrangement links TRBV27 to TRBJ1-4, with TRBD1 matching over 7 bases. Germline trimming cut 5 bases from V and 8 bases from J; bases unmatched to any gene: 8. From germline, CDR1 is MNHEY and CDR2 SMNVEV (reference sequence). This CDR3 is 14 amino acids long. The CDR3 is CASSRSRDSEKLFF. CDR3 DNA: TGTGCCAGCAGTCGATCCCGGGACAGCGAAAAACTGTTTTTT.

In this sample, this clonotype turned up a few times. The chain is built from TRBV7-8 and TRBJ1-2, with a possible D match to TRBD1 (6 bases). The length of the CDR3 is 13 residues. Germline V gives CDR1 SGHVS, CDR2 FQNEAQ. V dropped 7 bases and J dropped 3 bases, with 12 bases sitting between them. DNA of the CDR3: TGTGCCAGCAAGCCGGACAGTGACTATGGCTACACCTTC. Amino acid sequence: CASKPDSDYGYTF.

V and J are TRBV7-6 and TRBJ2-7; no clear D gene. V was pared by 0 bases and J by 3 bases, with 12 bases between. The CDR3 extends over 15 amino acids. Germline V gives CDR1 SGHVS, CDR2 FNYEAQ. In DNA, the CDR3 is TGTGCCAGCAGCTTAGCCCCTCTGGCGGACTACGAGCAGTACTTC. Encoded protein: CASSLAPLADYEQYF.

To note about this clonotype: Germline is not matched at one junction end, which may reflect a read error. The V call is TRBV18, the J call TRBJ1-2; 7 bases map to TRBD1. CDR1 KGHSH and CDR2 LQKENI come from the germline V gene. This CDR3 has 16 residues. CDR3 sequence (DNA): TGTGCCAGCTCACCGCAAACAGGGGAGGGGAACTATGGCAACACCTTC. This codes for CASSPQTGEGNYGNTF.

The chain carries TRBV6-2 or TRBV6-3 and TRBJ2-1; no clear D gene. This CDR3 region has 17 residues. Germline CDR1 reads MNHEY; CDR2 reads SVGEGT. Trimming took off 0 bases at V and 6 bases at J, with 18 bases between the two ends. The CDR3 DNA follows: TGTGCCAGCAGTTACTCGGTCGACTCAGGTGTTAGCAATGAGCAGTTCTTC. Its translation is CASSYSVDSGVSNEQFF.

This clonotype came up many times. V and J are TRBV7-8 and TRBJ1-1; 10 nucleotides align to TRBD1. The CDR3 contains 18 residues. V was pared by 4 bases and J by 3 bases, with 14 bases of the junction left unmatched. Germline loops: CDR1 SGHVS, CDR2 FQNEAQ. The CDR3 loop is CASSWSGTGAMRYTEAFF. The CDR3 DNA reads TGTGCCAGCAGCTGGTCCGGGACAGGGGCCATGAGGTACACTGAAGCTTTCTTT. The complete variable domain, with remaining parts taken from reference TRBV7-8 and TRBJ1-1, reads GAGVSQSPRYKVAKRGQDVALRCDPISGHVSLFWYQQALGQGPEFLTYFQNEAQLDKSGLPSDRFFAERPEGSVSTLKIQRTQQEDSAVYLCASSWSGTGAMRYTEAFFGQGTRLTVV.

The V gene is TRBV6-2 or TRBV6-3, the J gene TRBJ1-1; a weak D match, TRBD1 (6 bases). CDR1 and CDR2 from the germline V gene are MNHEY and SVGEGT. Deletions cut 8 bases from V and 5 bases from J, with 15 bases between. The length of the CDR3 is 13 residues. CDR3 coding DNA: TGTGCCAGCGGAAGGGGAGGGGGGACTGAAGCTTTCTTT. Translation gives CASGRGGGTEAFF.

A remark on this clonotype: This may be a read error, as it is one base from a much larger clone. Here the CDR3 omits its conserved ending phenylalanine or tryptophan, so a read error is the likely source. The rearrangement links TRBV7-2 to TRBJ2-1, with D tentatively TRBD1 (5 bases). Germline V gene sequence: CDR1 SGHTA, CDR2 FQGNSA. The V end lost 2 bases, the J end lost 7 bases, and 12 bases lay between the germline ends. The CDR3 consists of 14 residues. This CDR3 is CASSLYQGQNEQFC. The CDR3 DNA follows: TGTGCCAGCAGCTTATATCAGGGTCAGAATGAGCAGTTCTGC.

A word on this clonotype: One end of the junction fails to match germline, which may point to a read error. The J gene is TRBJ2-3, the V gene TRBV5-1; D is uncertain. There are 12 residues in the CDR3. CDR1 SGHRS and CDR2 YFSETQ come from the germline V gene. CDR3 DNA sequence: TGCGCCAGCAGCTTGAGCACAGATACGCGGTATTTT. Translated, it gives CASSLSTDTRYF.

There are many counts of this clonotype. The V gene is TRBV12-3 or TRBV12-4, the J gene TRBJ1-4; D remains ambiguous. This CDR3 has 16 amino acids. Trimming cost V 3 bases and J 4 bases, with 15 bases left between them. CDR3 protein: CASSFAPAALNEKLFF. Here the CDR3 DNA reads TGTGCCAGCAGTTTCGCCCCGGCAGCCCTTAATGAAAAACTGTTTTTT.

This clonotype was seen many times. The V gene is TRBV10-3, the J gene TRBJ2-3, with a weak D call TRBD2 (5 bases). This CDR3 spans 14 amino acids. The V gene lost 3 bases and the J gene lost 4 bases, with 11 bases spanning the gap. CDR1 ENHRY and CDR2 SYGVKD come from the germline V gene. CDR3 coding DNA: TGTGCCATCAGTGATGGGAGTTTCGCAGATACGCAGTATTTT. It codes for CAISDGSFADTQYF.

This clonotype has ten or more counts. The chain combines TRBV28 with TRBJ2-5; 8 bases line up with TRBD2. The CDR3 spans 15 residues. The germline gives CDR1 MDHEN, CDR2 SYDVKM. V lost 5 bases and J lost 4; bases outside the gene matches: 9. CDR3 sequence (DNA): TGTGCCAGCAGTCCACTGCGGGAGGTCGGAGAGACCCAGTACTTC. The encoded protein is CASSPLREVGETQYF.

The chain is built from TRBV3-1 and TRBJ2-3; D is possibly TRBD1 or TRBD2 (7 bases each). Trimming removed 0 bases from V and 2 bases from J, with 18 bases in between. CDR1 is LGHDT, CDR2 YNNKEL, per germline (reference sequence). The CDR3 extends over 18 amino acids. In DNA, the CDR3 is TGTGCCAGCAGCCAAGATCTGGGAGGGGGACAGACCACAGATACGCAGTATTTT. It codes for CASSQDLGGGQTTDTQYF.

The chain uses TRBV12-3 or TRBV12-4 and TRBJ1-5; TRBD1 agrees at 7 bases. V lost 3 bases to trimming and J lost 2 bases; unmatched junction nucleotides: 10. The CDR3 consists of 17 residues. In DNA form, the CDR3 reads TGTGCCAGCAGTTTCGGACAGGCTCTACGTGGCAATCAGCCCCAGCATTTT. This encodes CASSFGQALRGNQPQHF.

The V and J genes are TRBV6-1 and TRBJ2-2; D uncertain. Trimming removed 2 bases from V and 4 bases from J, with 5 bases in between. Germline values: CDR1 MNHNS, CDR2 SASEGT. This CDR3 is built from 13 residues. The CDR3 is CASSEPFTGELFF. DNA for the CDR3: TGTGCCAGCAGTGAACCTTTCACCGGGGAGCTGTTTTTT.

This clonotype was picked up many times. The V call is TRBV20-1, the J call TRBJ2-7; tentative D call: TRBD2 (6 bases). This CDR3 has 13 residues. From germline, CDR1 is DFQATT and CDR2 SNEGSKA (reference sequence). V gave up 3 bases and J gave up 2 bases, with 11 bases separating them. The CDR3 loop reads CSASRTNAYEQYF. Written as DNA, the CDR3 is TGCAGTGCTAGTCGGACTAACGCCTACGAGCAGTACTTC.